The 26 T cell receptor beta chains presented below share a single source sample, sequenced in a study of blood T cells in healthy people across ages. A second PCR of about 7 to 11 cycles used a sample-barcoded 5' primer and a J-beta primer mix. TCRdb passed the 5' RACE reads through MiXCR, listing each CDR3 protein once. The data hold about 540,000 distinct CDR3 sequences, with nearly 25% observed a single time. These sequences were also reported in another study, on T cells of mothers and their children.

The sequencing sample was made of blood. Receptors were obtained from a boy aged 10-17 years in good health.

This clonotype was recorded a few times. The chain combines TRBV7-8 with TRBJ2-1; D possibly corresponds to TRBD2 (6 bases). CDR3 length: 17 amino acids. Per germline, CDR1 SGHVS and CDR2 FQNEAQ. Trimming stripped 1 base from V and 3 bases from J, with 16 bases between. The CDR3 region has the DNA TGTGCCAGCAGCTTAGTGAACTTCGCCGGGGGCTACAATGAGCAGTTCTTC. Protein: CASSLVNFAGGYNEQFF.

This chain uses TRBV2 with TRBJ2-1; no reliable D call. V shed 8 bases and J shed 5 bases, with 7 bases lying between them. The germline V gene encodes CDR1 SNHLY and CDR2 FYNNEI. The CDR3 loop spans 11 amino acids. In nucleotides, the CDR3 is TGTGCCAGCCTTAAGGACAATGAGCAGTTCTTC. Translating it yields CASLKDNEQFF.

A few counts support this clonotype. The V call is TRBV11-1, the J call TRBJ2-3, with 7 bases lining up with TRBD1. There are 14 residues in the CDR3. The V segment lost 5 bases and the J segment 1 base; nucleotides outside the gene matches: 3. CDR1 and CDR2 from the germline V gene are SGHAT and FQDESV (reference sequence). The CDR3 DNA reads as TGTGCCAGCAGCGCCACAGGGGGCACAGATACGCAGTATTTT. Residues: CASSATGGTDTQYF.

In DNA form, the CDR3 reads TGTGCCAGCAGCCCAACACCTTTGGGCGAGCAGTACTTC. Its translation: CASSPTPLGEQYF. The chain uses TRBV28 and TRBJ2-7; D remains ambiguous. The CDR3 consists of 13 residues. Germline V gene sequence: CDR1 MDHEN, CDR2 SYDVKM. V was shortened by 6 bases and J by 6 bases, with 15 bases between the two germline ends.

This clonotype was counted a few times. The gene calls are TRBV2 and TRBJ2-7; a possible D gene is TRBD2 (7 bases). This CDR3 has 13 residues. The V end lost 4 bases, the J end lost 6 bases, and 13 bases lay between the germline ends. The germline V gene has CDR1 SNHLY and CDR2 FYNNEI. The CDR3 DNA reads TGTGCCAGCAGTGCCGGGGGGCAGGCCGAGCAGTACTTC. The encoded protein is CASSAGGQAEQYF. The entire variable domain, with the rest obtained from reference TRBV2 and TRBJ2-7, is as follows: EPEVTQTPSHQVTQMGQEVILRCVPISNHLYFYWYRQILGQKVEFLVSFYNNEISEKSEIFDDQFSVERPDGSNFTLKIRSTKLEDSAMYFCASSAGGQAEQYFGPGTRLTVT.

The V gene is TRBV7-9, the J gene TRBJ2-3, with D unclear. The CDR3 covers 15 residues. V was pared by 0 bases and J by 4 bases, with 11 bases between. CDR1 is SEHNR, CDR2 FQNEAQ, per germline (reference sequence). The CDR3 DNA follows: TGTGCCAGCAGCTTAGCGCTCATAGCATCAGATACGCAGTATTTT. Its protein is CASSLALIASDTQYF.

J is TRBJ2-2 and V is TRBV3-1; D might be TRBD2 (5 bases). V lost 6 bases and J lost 4, with 18 bases in between. Germline CDR1 reads LGHDT; CDR2 reads YNNKEL (reference sequence). The CDR3 covers 16 residues. CDR3 sequence (DNA): TGTGCCAGCAGTCTGGCCGGGCTGGGGAGCACCGGGGAGCTGTTTTTT. Its translation: CASSLAGLGSTGELFF.

As concerns this clonotype: One end of the junction does not line up with germline, which may come from a read error. This chain connects TRBV20-1 to TRBJ2-1; 7 bases match TRBD2. Germline CDR1 and CDR2: DFQATT and SNEGSKA (reference sequence). The CDR3 is 17 residues long. The CDR3 DNA follows: TGCAGTGCTAGAGATCTAGCGGTTCCAAGCTCCTACAATGCGCAGTTCTTC. It specifies CSARDLAVPSSYNAQFF.

About this clonotype itself: A read error is possible here, since a much larger clone lies one base away. The chain is built from TRBV6-6 and TRBJ1-1, with 9 bases lining up with TRBD1. Germline CDR1 and CDR2: MNHNY and SVGAGI (reference sequence). This CDR3 region has 14 residues. Here the CDR3 DNA reads TGTGCCGGCAGTGGGACAGGGACGAACACTGAAGCTTTCTTT. Translating gives CAGSGTGTNTEAFF.

V and J are TRBV7-2 and TRBJ2-2; TRBD2 agrees at 9 bases. This CDR3 region has 16 residues. Trimming took 6 bases from V and 1 from J; bases not matched to a gene: 6. In germline, CDR1 is SGHTA, CDR2 FQGNSA. CDR3 DNA: TGTGCCAGCAGGAGGTCGACTAGCGGGAACACCGGGGAGCTGTTTTTT. It specifies CASRRSTSGNTGELFF.

This chain connects TRBV7-9 to TRBJ1-3; D is unresolved. Germline loops: CDR1 SEHNR, CDR2 FQNEAQ (reference sequence). CDR3 length: 17 amino acids. V gave up 5 bases and J gave up 0 bases, with 17 bases separating them. CDR3: CASSPPLGSISGNTIYF. In DNA form, the CDR3 reads TGTGCCAGCAGCCCCCCGCTGGGGTCGATCTCTGGAAACACCATATATTTT. The whole variable domain, remainder taken from reference TRBV7-9 and TRBJ1-3, is DTGVSQNPRHKITKRGQNVTFRCDPISEHNRLYWYRQTLGQGPEFLTYFQNEAQLEKSRLLSDRFSAERPKGSFSTLEIQRTEQGDSAMYLCASSPPLGSISGNTIYFGEGSWLTVV.

The chain has TRBV5-1 and TRBJ1-6, with TRBD1 as a possible D gene (6 bases). From germline, CDR1 is SGHRS and CDR2 YFSETQ. The CDR3 has 18 amino acids. V was shortened by 0 bases and J by 4 bases, with 17 bases between the two germline ends. The CDR3 DNA reads as TGCGCCAGCAGCTTGGGCCGGGACACAATAGGATATAATTCACCCCTCCACTTT. Translation: CASSLGRDTIGYNSPLHF.

This clonotype has a handful of counts. This chain uses TRBV11-2 with TRBJ2-5; D unclear. Trimming shortened V by 3 bases and J by 7 bases, and 12 bases separated the two germline ends. The germline gives CDR1 SGHAT, CDR2 FQNNGV. This CDR3 is 13 amino acids long. For the CDR3, the DNA is TGTGCCAGCAGCTTTCGCCGAGATGGGACCCAGTACTTC. This gives the protein CASSFRRDGTQYF.

This clonotype has at least ten counts. The chain carries TRBV6-2 or TRBV6-3 and TRBJ2-6; tentatively, D is TRBD1 (6 bases). The CDR3 runs 16 residues. Trimming left V 0 bases short and J 0 bases short, with 6 bases between. CDR1 and CDR2 (germline): MNHEY, SVGEGT. The CDR3 loop reads CASSYSTGSGANVLTF. In DNA form, the CDR3 reads TGTGCCAGCAGTTACTCGACAGGCTCTGGGGCCAACGTCCTGACTTTC.

The genes are TRBV7-2 and TRBJ2-7, with TRBD1 matching over 9 bases. This CDR3 is 14 amino acids long. V dropped 5 bases and J dropped 5; count of bases not matched to a gene: 7. Germline V lookup: CDR1 SGHTA, CDR2 FQGNSA. CDR3 in DNA: TGTGCCAGCAGCCCAGGACAGGGGCTACACGAGCAGTACTTC. Its protein product is CASSPGQGLHEQYF. Full variable domain (rest looked up from reference TRBV7-2 and TRBJ2-7): GAGVSQSPSNKVTEKGKDVELRCDPISGHTALYWYRQSLGQGLEFLIYFQGNSAPDKSGLPSDRFSAERTGGSVSTLTIQRTQQEDSAVYLCASSPGQGLHEQYFGPGTRLTVT.

The chain uses TRBV28 and TRBJ1-2; D is possibly TRBD1 (6 bases). Germline V CDR1 and CDR2: MDHEN, SYDVKM. This CDR3 spans 14 amino acids. V lost 2 bases, J lost 5 bases, and 12 bases lay in between. The CDR3 DNA follows: TGTGCCAGCAGTTTACTCGGGGGGCAATATGGCTACACCTTC. It translates to CASSLLGGQYGYTF.

V is TRBV20-1 and J is TRBJ2-7; maybe TRBD2 (5 bases). The V and J ends lost 6 bases and 3 bases respectively, with 18 bases between them. This CDR3 spans 14 amino acids. Per germline, CDR1 DFQATT and CDR2 SNEGSKA (reference sequence). CDR3 coding DNA: TGCAGTGCCCGGCCAAAAGGACTTCTCTACGAGCAGTACTTC. Translating it yields CSARPKGLLYEQYF.

The chain employs TRBV18 and TRBJ2-1; D assignment may be TRBD1 or TRBD2 (6 bases each). Germline loops: CDR1 KGHSH, CDR2 LQKENI. The CDR3 is 13 amino acids. V lost 9 bases and J lost 2, with 11 bases in between. The CDR3 is CARGGTPYNEQFF. Here the CDR3 DNA reads TGTGCCAGAGGGGGGACTCCCTACAATGAGCAGTTCTTC.

J is TRBJ2-1 and V is TRBV28; 10 nucleotides agree with TRBD2. The better agreement between TRBJ2-7 and the DNA end casts doubt on the J call. CDR1 is MDHEN, CDR2 SYDVKM, per germline. This CDR3 spans 15 amino acids. In DNA form, the CDR3 reads TGTGCCAGCCCTCCTATGCGAGCGGGAGGGAGCGAGCAGTACTTC. It encodes CASPPMRAGGSEQYF.

This clonotype was seen ten or more times. V is TRBV29-1 and J is TRBJ1-4; D unresolved. In germline, CDR1 is SQVTM, CDR2 ANQGSEA. Deletions cut 7 bases from V and 5 bases from J, with 11 bases between. CDR3 length: 12 amino acids. The CDR3 loop reads CSGLKTNEKLFF. The CDR3 DNA reads as TGCAGCGGACTCAAGACGAATGAAAAACTGTTTTTT.

The chain uses TRBV7-2 and TRBJ2-7, with D perhaps TRBD1 or TRBD2 (5 bases each). CDR3 size: 16 residues. Germline CDR1 is SGHTA and CDR2 is FQGNSA. The V end lost 6 bases, the J end lost 3 bases, and 21 bases lay between the germline ends. CDR3 DNA: TGTGCCAGCAGTTGGGGACCGGGCCGCGCTAACTACGAGCAGTACTTC. Protein: CASSWGPGRANYEQYF.

This clonotype was counted only a few times. The V call is TRBV6-2 or TRBV6-3, the J call TRBJ2-5, with D maybe TRBD1 (5 bases). V dropped 0 bases and J dropped 1 base, with 18 bases sitting between them. CDR1 MNHEY and CDR2 SVGEGT come from the germline V gene. The CDR3 is made up of 18 amino acids. The CDR3 is CASSYSAWARGGQETQYF. Here the CDR3 DNA reads TGTGCCAGCAGTTACTCGGCTTGGGCTAGGGGTGGCCAAGAGACCCAGTACTTC.

The gene calls are TRBV4-1 and TRBJ2-5; D is undetermined. The DNA end is more similar to TRBJ2-1, so the J call may be wrong. The CDR3 is 13 amino acids. Germline loops: CDR1 MGHRA, CDR2 YSYEKL. This CDR3 is CASRSPAGIEQFF. The DNA of the CDR3 is TGCGCCAGCAGATCGCCTGCTGGTATTGAGCAGTTCTTC.

The rearrangement joins TRBV11-2 to TRBJ2-7; D ambiguous. From germline, CDR1 is SGHAT and CDR2 FQNNGV. V lost 8 bases and J lost 3, with 26 bases in between. CDR3 length: 17 amino acids. The CDR3 nucleotides are TGTGCCAGCGCCCCCCTTCAAGGGCCCAGGAAGATCTACGAGCAGTACTTC. This encodes CASAPLQGPRKIYEQYF.

This clonotype was counted between two and nine times. The V gene is TRBV24-1, the J gene TRBJ2-1, with no clear D. Trimming took 3 bases from V and 2 from J, leaving 19 bases between them. This CDR3 has 18 residues. The germline CDR1 and CDR2 sequences are KGHDR and SFDVKD. As DNA, the CDR3 is TGTGCCACCAGTGATACCCGCACAGCCCGAGGTCCCTACAATGAGCAGTTCTTC. It is translated as CATSDTRTARGPYNEQFF.

Details on this clonotype: The junction departs from the called germline gene at one end, perhaps through a read error. The gene calls are TRBV29-1 and TRBJ1-1; D is possibly TRBD1 (5 bases). CDR1 is SQVTM, CDR2 ANQGSEA, per germline. The CDR3 extends over 12 amino acids. The CDR3 region is CSVGGRTFEPFF. CDR3 nucleotides: TGCAGCGTCGGGGGACGGACCTTTGAACCTTTCTTT.